This entry lists 22 T cell receptor beta chains sequenced from one sample in a study of OX40 agonist ivuxolimab in advanced cancers. Some clones are missing from TCRdb's copy, which holds only in-frame ones; the method was immunoSEQ multiplex PCR. The sample lists roughly 75,000 clones, approximately 88% occurring once. Sequencing was performed on CD4+ or CD8+ T cells sorted from blood, taken in a trial of the OX40 agonist ivuxolimab. The receptors come from an adult with an advanced solid tumor such as melanoma, head and neck, liver or kidney cancer.

The V gene is TRBV7-2, the J gene TRBJ2-7; 9 bases map to TRBD1. The germline V gene has CDR1 SGHTA and CDR2 FQGNSA. The junction had 5 bases not matched to a gene; V was cut back by 5 bases and J by 3 bases. The CDR3 sequence is 14 residues long. This chain's CDR3 is CASSQWTGDYEQYF. CDR3 bases: TGTGCCAGCAGCCAATGGACAGGGGACTACGAGCAGTACTTC.

This clone rates as medium-sized. V usage is TRBV23-1 and J usage is TRBJ2-7; D might be TRBD2 (6 bases). TRBV23-1 counts as an open reading frame of uncertain function. Trimming pared 8 bases from V and 0 bases from J, leaving 14 bases between. There are 14 residues in the CDR3. This chain's CDR3 is CASPRPGDSYEQYF. The CDR3, as DNA: TGCGCCAGCCCACGTCCGGGGGACTCCTACGAGCAGTACTTC.

The rearrangement joins TRBV14 to TRBJ2-7, with 11 bases aligning to TRBD2. Germline CDR1 SGHDN, CDR2 FVKESK. V was pared by 1 base and J by 5 bases, with 10 bases of the junction left unmatched. The CDR3 loop spans 17 amino acids. The CDR3 sequence is CASSQVSIAGGPHEQYF. Written as DNA, the CDR3 is TGTGCCAGCAGCCAAGTTAGTATAGCGGGAGGGCCCCACGAGCAGTACTTC.

The gene calls are TRBV27 and TRBJ1-2; D gene unclear. Germline-derived CDR1 and CDR2 are MNHEY and SMNVEV (reference sequence). Trimming stripped 6 bases from V and 1 base from J, with 15 bases between. This CDR3 is built from 15 residues. This CDR3 reads CASSTRGGGNYGYTF. CDR3 coding DNA: TGTGCCAGCAGCACCCGGGGTGGAGGTAACTATGGCTACACCTTC.

The chain is built from TRBV7-3 and TRBJ2-1; the D is unclear. V dropped 0 bases and J dropped 2 bases, with 8 bases sitting between them. This CDR3 region has 15 residues. Germline loops: CDR1 SGHTA, CDR2 FQGTGA. The CDR3 region is CASSLTSRTYNEQFF. In DNA, the CDR3 is TGTGCCAGCAGCTTAACCTCGAGGACCTACAATGAGCAGTTCTTC.

This clone has more than one count but fewer than ten. The genes are TRBV6-1 and TRBJ2-5; TRBD2 agrees at 7 bases. The junction had 11 bases not matched to a gene; V was cut back by 5 bases and J by 5 bases. This CDR3 is 15 amino acids long. CDR1 is MNHNS, CDR2 SASEGT, per germline. The CDR3 protein is CASSPAASGRETQYF. The CDR3 nucleotides are TGTGCCAGCAGTCCAGCGGCTAGCGGTCGGGAGACCCAGTACTTC.

CDR3 loop: CASGSTDTQYF. The CDR3 DNA follows: TGTGCCAGCGGAAGCACAGATACGCAGTATTTT. V usage is TRBV27 and J usage is TRBJ2-3; D is ambiguous. From germline, CDR1 is MNHEY and CDR2 SMNVEV (reference sequence). This CDR3 comprises 11 residues. The V gene lost 8 bases and the J gene lost 0 bases, with 3 bases spanning the gap.

The gene calls are TRBV5-4 and TRBJ2-7; unclear D gene. CDR3 size: 14 residues. The germline V gene has CDR1 SGHNT and CDR2 YYREEE (reference sequence). Between the trimmed V and J ends, which lost 3 bases and 0 bases, there was a span of 10 bases. The CDR3 is CASSSSPDSYEQYF. The CDR3 DNA reads TGTGCCAGCAGCTCCAGCCCCGACTCCTACGAGCAGTACTTC.

V gene TRBV5-3 combines with J gene TRBJ1-2, with D tentatively TRBD1 (5 bases). TRBV5-3 is an ORF for which the function is uncertain. This CDR3 is built from 18 residues. V lost 0 bases and J 1 base, leaving 19 bases between the germline ends. CDR3 region: CARSLAPRDRSLNYGYTF. CDR3 nucleotide sequence: TGTGCCAGAAGCTTGGCCCCCCGAGACAGATCCCTTAACTATGGCTACACCTTC.

The rearrangement joins TRBV4-1 to TRBJ2-2, with D tentatively TRBD2 (5 bases). This CDR3 contains 17 residues. V was clipped by 0 bases and J by 6 bases, with 17 bases between them. Germline lookup yields CDR1 MGHRA and CDR2 YSYEKL. The CDR3 sequence is CASSQEVTSGLAGELFF. The DNA of the CDR3 is TGCGCCAGCAGCCAAGAAGTCACTAGTGGGTTGGCCGGGGAGCTGTTTTTT.

V and J are TRBV4-1 and TRBJ2-1; 13 bases are shared with TRBD2. The CDR3 sequence is 17 residues long. Trimming removed 6 bases from V and 1 base from J; junction bases left unmatched: 6. Looked up from germline, CDR1 is MGHRA and CDR2 is YSYEKL. DNA of the CDR3: TGCGCCAGCAGGAGCACTAGCGGGAGGGCGTCCTACAATGAGCAGTTCTTC. It is translated as CASRSTSGRASYNEQFF.

V and J are TRBV27 and TRBJ1-5, with 10 bases lining up with TRBD1. In germline, CDR1 is MNHEY, CDR2 SMNVEV (reference sequence). The V gene end was trimmed by 2 bases and the J gene end by 5 bases; junction bases not matched to a gene: 6. This CDR3 has 16 amino acids. The CDR3 loop is CASSLGPGTGDQPQHF. The CDR3 DNA sequence: TGTGCCAGCAGTTTAGGCCCCGGGACAGGGGATCAGCCCCAGCATTTT.

V usage is TRBV27 and J usage is TRBJ2-7; D ambiguous. The germline V gene has CDR1 MNHEY and CDR2 SMNVEV (reference sequence). V was pared by 4 bases and J by 0 bases, with 10 bases between. The CDR3 has 14 residues. The CDR3 spells CASSSRGSSYEQYF. The CDR3 coding sequence is TGTGCCAGCAGTTCCAGAGGTAGCTCCTACGAGCAGTACTTC.

This clone was seen only a few times. The gene calls are TRBV5-1 and TRBJ2-6; D is uncertain. Germline V gene sequence: CDR1 SGHRS, CDR2 YFSETQ. The CDR3 sequence is 16 residues long. V was shortened by 0 bases and J by 4 bases, with 11 bases between the two germline ends. The CDR3 region is CASSLDLGEGANVLTF. As DNA, the CDR3 is TGCGCCAGCAGCTTGGATCTGGGCGAGGGGGCCAACGTCCTGACTTTC. Supplemented by reference TRBV5-1 and TRBJ2-6, the full variable domain reads KAGVTQTPRYLIKTRGQQVTLSCSPISGHRSVSWYQQTPGQGLQFLFEYFSETQRNKGNFPGRFSGRQFSNSRSEMNVSTLELGDSALYLCASSLDLGEGANVLTFGAGSRLTVL.

The CDR3 spells CASSNRARPNIQYF. In nucleotides, the CDR3 is TGTGCCAGCTCGAATAGGGCTAGGCCAAACATTCAGTACTTC. This chain uses TRBV28 with TRBJ2-4; D unclear. V lost 8 bases and J 6 bases, leaving 17 bases between the germline ends. CDR3 length: 14 amino acids. Germline CDR1 reads MDHEN; CDR2 reads SYDVKM.

CDR3 region: CASTTGGRSYNEQFF. The CDR3 bases are TGTGCCAGTACGACAGGCGGGAGATCCTACAATGAGCAGTTCTTC. The gene calls are TRBV19 and TRBJ2-1, with TRBD2 as a possible D gene (7 bases). In germline, CDR1 is LNHDA, CDR2 SQIVND (reference sequence). The CDR3 has 15 amino acids. V lost 7 bases, J lost 1 base, and 14 bases lay in between.

Of note for this clone: Within the sample, other DNA sequences also encode this same CDR3. The J gene is TRBJ2-7, the V gene TRBV18; 12 bases agree with TRBD2. V dropped 3 bases and J dropped 4; count of bases not matched to a gene: 4. This CDR3 is 15 amino acids long. The germline gives CDR1 KGHSH, CDR2 LQKENI. CDR3 in amino acids: CASSPPSGRAYEQYF. As DNA, the CDR3 is TGTGCCAGCTCACCCCCTAGCGGGAGGGCGTACGAGCAGTACTTC. Combining the CDR3 with reference TRBV18 and TRBJ2-7 gives the whole variable domain NAGVMQNPRHLVRRRGQEARLRCSPMKGHSHVYWYRQLPEEGLKFMVYLQKENIIDESGMPKERFSAEFPKEGPSILRIQQVVRGDSAAYFCASSPPSGRAYEQYFGPGTRLTVT.

The chain joins TRBV18 to TRBJ1-2; 7 nucleotides line up with TRBD1. CDR1 is KGHSH and CDR2 is LQKENI in the germline V gene. The CDR3 has 14 residues. V trimming: 5 bases; J trimming: 7 bases; junction bases outside the gene matches: 10. The CDR3 protein is CASSERTGVSGYTF. CDR3 DNA: TGTGCCAGCTCAGAACGAACAGGGGTTAGTGGCTACACCTTC.

V is TRBV9 and J is TRBJ2-1; perhaps TRBD2 as D (6 bases). The V end lost 3 bases, the J end lost 3 bases, and 10 bases lay between the germline ends. The CDR3 contains 14 residues. Germline lookup yields CDR1 SGDLS and CDR2 YYNGEE. Here the CDR3 reads CASSGRLDYNEQFF. DNA for the CDR3: TGTGCCAGCAGCGGACGACTAGACTACAATGAGCAGTTCTTC.

This chain joins TRBV29-1 and TRBJ1-4; D might be TRBD1 (5 bases). The germline V gene encodes CDR1 SQVTM and CDR2 ANQGSEA. The CDR3 sequence is 13 residues long. Trimming took 8 bases from V and 0 from J, leaving 10 bases between them. Written as DNA, the CDR3 is TGCAGCTCCCAGACAGCAACTAATGAAAAACTGTTTTTT. Protein: CSSQTATNEKLFF. The full variable domain, with the rest looked up from reference TRBV29-1 and TRBJ1-4, is SAVISQKPSRDICQRGTSLTIQCQVDSQVTMMFWYRQQPGQSLTLIATANQGSEATYESGFVIDKFPISRPNLTFSTLTVSNMSPEDSSIYLCSSQTATNEKLFFGSGTQLSVL.

The gene calls are TRBV28 and TRBJ1-1; D gene unclear. CDR1 and CDR2 (germline): MDHEN, SYDVKM. With 8 bases removed from V and 4 bases from J, the gap between germline ends came to 14 bases. CDR3 length: 13 amino acids. CDR3 coding DNA: TGTGCCAGCCTCCTGATAACGGGCACTGAAGCTTTCTTT. This gives the protein CASLLITGTEAFF.

V gene TRBV6-6 combines with J gene TRBJ1-3, with D tentatively TRBD1 (5 bases). The ends were cut back, 6 bases at V and 2 bases at J, with 11 bases in the middle. This CDR3 contains 14 residues. Germline V CDR1 and CDR2: MNHNY, SVGAGI (reference sequence). This CDR3 is CASRSGGTGNTIYF. CDR3 bases: TGTGCCAGCAGAAGTGGGGGAACTGGAAACACCATATATTTT.